This entry is about one TCR beta chain. Participants came from fewer than 25 US areas, aged about 18 to 90 years. Exposed participants encountered a COVID-19 case during the 2 weeks preceding study entry. These data come from a study of blood T cell repertoires in COVID-19. At the level of the study: T cells, B-cell-depleted T cells, or PBMCs provided the cDNA or gDNA that served as material.

The data were produced by immunoSEQ multiplex PCR, yet TCRdb's version contains in-frame clones alone and is incomplete. The sample holds some 300,000 clones; approximately 89% are singletons and the top ten take roughly 2.9%. Germline lookup yields CDR1 DFQATT and CDR2 SNEGSKA (reference sequence). This CDR3 is built from 13 residues. V shed 3 bases and J shed 7 bases, with 12 bases lying between them. The sequence came from a woman in her fifties or sixties who had been exposed to COVID-19. This chain joins TRBV20-1 and TRBJ1-4, with D perhaps matching TRBD1 (6 bases). Input material: PBMCs or T cells enriched from blood (not recorded which). In DNA form, the CDR3 reads TGCAGTGCTAGTTCGGACAGACTTGAAAAACTGTTTTTT. Translated, it gives CSASSDRLEKLFF.